This TCR beta chain was captured in a study of post-analysis software for immune sequencing data. Across the study: Courses of disease covered relapsing-remitting, secondary progressive and progressive-relapsing multiple sclerosis.

Each TCR beta cDNA library carried unique molecular identifiers. TCRdb analysed the PCR reads with MiXCR anew, one entry per CDR3 protein. The sample contains approximately 460,000 distinct CDR3 sequences, roughly 46% of which appear only once. Regarding this clonotype: Its antigen is unknown.

The ends lost 11 bases at V and 6 bases at J; junction bases unmatched: 11. Per germline, CDR1 MNHEY and CDR2 SMNVEV (reference sequence). This CDR3 is built from 15 residues. Study observations and caveats: The normalized Chao1 diversity of multiple sclerosis patients was significantly lower than that of controls. The study found TRBV5-6, TRBV5-1 and TRBV20-1 among four to six TRBV segments more frequent in patients than controls.

Sequenced: blood. J is TRBJ2-3 and V is TRBV27, with 13 bases identical to TRBD2. This clonotype originated in a girl aged 5-17 years with multiple sclerosis. CDR3 region: CACTGLAGARDTQYF. The CDR3 DNA is TGTGCCTGCACCGGACTAGCGGGAGCAAGGGATACGCAGTATTTT.